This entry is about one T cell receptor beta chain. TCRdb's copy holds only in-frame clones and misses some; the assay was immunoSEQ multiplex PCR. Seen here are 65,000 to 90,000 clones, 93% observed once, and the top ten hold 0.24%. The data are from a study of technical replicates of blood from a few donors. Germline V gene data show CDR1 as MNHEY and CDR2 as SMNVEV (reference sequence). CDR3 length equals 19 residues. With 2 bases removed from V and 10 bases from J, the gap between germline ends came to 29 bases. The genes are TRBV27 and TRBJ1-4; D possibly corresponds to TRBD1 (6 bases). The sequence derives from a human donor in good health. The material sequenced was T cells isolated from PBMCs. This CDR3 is CASSLRSPPLQGRIGKLFF. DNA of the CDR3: TGTGCCAGCAGTTTACGGTCCCCCCCATTACAGGGAAGAATAGGAAAACTGTTTTTT.